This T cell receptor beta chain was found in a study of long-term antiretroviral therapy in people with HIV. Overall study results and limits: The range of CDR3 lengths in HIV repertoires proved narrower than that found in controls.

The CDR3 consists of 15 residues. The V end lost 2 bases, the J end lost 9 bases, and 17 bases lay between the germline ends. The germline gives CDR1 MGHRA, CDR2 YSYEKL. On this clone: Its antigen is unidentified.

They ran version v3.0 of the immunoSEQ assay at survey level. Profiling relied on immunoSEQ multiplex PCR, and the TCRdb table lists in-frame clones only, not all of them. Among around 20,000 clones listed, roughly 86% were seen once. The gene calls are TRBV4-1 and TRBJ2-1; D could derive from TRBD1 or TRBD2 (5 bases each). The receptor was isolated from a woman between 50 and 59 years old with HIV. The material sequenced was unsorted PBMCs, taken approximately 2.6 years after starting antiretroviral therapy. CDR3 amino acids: CASSQLVYGAGEQFF. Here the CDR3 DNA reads TGCGCCAGCAGCCAATTAGTGTACGGGGCGGGTGAGCAGTTCTTC.